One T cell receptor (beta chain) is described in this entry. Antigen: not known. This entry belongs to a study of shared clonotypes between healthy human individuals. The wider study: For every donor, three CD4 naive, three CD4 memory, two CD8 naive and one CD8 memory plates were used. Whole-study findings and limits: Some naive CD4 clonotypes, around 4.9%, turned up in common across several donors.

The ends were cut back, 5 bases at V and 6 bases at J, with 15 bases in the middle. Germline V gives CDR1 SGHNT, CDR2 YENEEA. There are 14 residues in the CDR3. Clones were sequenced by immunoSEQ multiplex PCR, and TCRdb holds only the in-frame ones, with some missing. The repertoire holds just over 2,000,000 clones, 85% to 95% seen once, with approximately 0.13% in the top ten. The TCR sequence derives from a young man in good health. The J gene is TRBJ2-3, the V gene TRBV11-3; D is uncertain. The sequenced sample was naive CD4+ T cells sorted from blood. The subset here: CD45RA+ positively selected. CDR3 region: CASSRAYNGDTQYF. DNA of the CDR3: TGTGCCAGCAGCCGGGCGTACAATGGGGATACGCAGTATTTT.